The next 22 T cell receptor beta chains were all read from a single sample in a study of circulating CD8 cells and anti-PD-1 response in melanoma. Using roughly 15 ng of total RNA, TCR libraries were made with the QIAseq Immune Repertoire TCR panel. TCRdb re-called the reads with MiXCR, one entry per CDR3 protein. The top ten hold roughly 27% of the sample, which has roughly 540 distinct CDR3 sequences, about 8.1% seen once. Four subsets defined by PD-1 and/or TIGIT were sorted from live CD3+CD8+TCRalphabeta+ cells. This material consisted of CD8+ T cells from PBMCs, taken at baseline or after one month of anti-PD-1 therapy (not recorded which). The receptor source for this set is a human donor with melanoma.

In this sample, this clonotype is large. The chain uses TRBV23-1 and TRBJ1-4, with D possibly TRBD1 on 6 matching bases. TRBV23-1 is assigned to the ORF class and has an uncertain function. V lost 8 bases to trimming and J lost 4 bases, with 23 bases between them. The length of the CDR3 is 17 residues. DNA of the CDR3: TGCGCCAGCCCCCGGGGGAGTTACAGGGCCGGTAATGAAAAACTGTTTTTT. Translation: CASPRGSYRAGNEKLFF.

By share, this clonotype counts as medium-sized. The chain recombines TRBV20-1 with TRBJ2-7; tentative D call: TRBD1 (6 bases). Trimming shortened V by 5 bases and J by 3 bases, and 17 bases separated the two germline ends. This CDR3 spans 14 amino acids. Germline loops: CDR1 DFQATT, CDR2 SNEGSKA (reference sequence). CDR3 loop: CSALTSDSYYEQYF. The CDR3 DNA follows: TGCAGTGCTTTGACCTCGGACAGTTACTACGAGCAGTACTTC.

This clonotype ranks as large (0.1 to 1%). The V and J genes are TRBV19 and TRBJ2-1; D is unresolved. Germline loops: CDR1 LNHDA, CDR2 SQIVND (reference sequence). Trimming removed 1 base at V and 8 bases at J, with 6 bases between. The CDR3 extends over 12 amino acids. CDR3 region: CASSIAGDEQFF. The CDR3 region has the DNA TGTGCCAGTAGTATAGCCGGCGATGAGCAGTTCTTC. The whole variable domain, remainder taken from reference TRBV19 and TRBJ2-1, is DGGITQSPKYLFRKEGQNVTLSCEQNLNHDAMYWYRQDPGQGLRLIYYSQIVNDFQKGDIAEGYSVSREKKESFPLTVTSAQKNPTAFYLCASSIAGDEQFFGPGTRLTVL.

This clonotype is termed medium-sized. V and J are TRBV28 and TRBJ2-7; TRBD1 might be the D (5 bases). The germline V and J ends were trimmed by 6 bases and 0 bases, with 12 bases remaining between them. There are 14 residues in the CDR3. Germline V gene sequence: CDR1 MDHEN, CDR2 SYDVKM. CDR3 DNA sequence: TGTGCCAGCAGCCCAGACAGTAGCTCCTACGAGCAGTACTTC. Protein: CASSPDSSSYEQYF.

By share, this clonotype ranks as medium-sized (0.01 to 0.1%). This chain joins TRBV2 and TRBJ2-3, with 7 nucleotides matching TRBD1. Germline lookup yields CDR1 SNHLY and CDR2 FYNNEI. The length of the CDR3 is 14 residues. The trim removed 7 bases at V and 0 bases at J, leaving 4 bases unmatched. CDR3 DNA: TGTGCCAGCAAAGGGACAGCAAGCACAGATACGCAGTATTTT. Translating gives CASKGTASTDTQYF.

This clonotype is classed as medium-sized. The chain uses TRBV12-3 or TRBV12-4 and TRBJ1-1; D is ambiguous. CDR3 length: 14 amino acids. The V and J ends lost 7 bases and 6 bases respectively, with 18 bases between them. DNA of the CDR3: TGTGCCAGCACCCTGGGTGGTGACTACGCTGAAGCTTTCTTT. This sequence encodes CASTLGGDYAEAFF.

Sample share makes this clonotype medium-sized (0.01 to 0.1%). This chain connects TRBV2 to TRBJ2-2, with D tentatively TRBD1 (7 bases). The ends were cut back, 4 bases at V and 1 base at J, with 10 bases in the middle. Germline CDR1 is SNHLY and CDR2 is FYNNEI. The CDR3 consists of 15 residues. Written as DNA, the CDR3 is TGTGCCAGCAGTGGCGGGACAGTGAACACCGGGGAGCTGTTTTTT. This translates into CASSGGTVNTGELFF.

Sample share makes this clonotype medium-sized. The chain couples TRBV11-2 to TRBJ2-1; tentative D call: TRBD2 (6 bases). The CDR3 is 15 residues long. In germline, CDR1 is SGHAT, CDR2 FQNNGV. V dropped 1 base and J dropped 14 bases, with 21 bases sitting between them. CDR3: CASSLGGRPSEGKFF. DNA for the CDR3: TGTGCCAGCAGCTTAGGGGGGAGGCCCAGCGAGGGTAAGTTCTTC.

Regarding this clonotype: The junction does not match germline at one end; this may be a read error. This rearrangement joins TRBV5-5 to TRBJ2-7; 7 bases agree with TRBD1. The CDR3 extends over 16 amino acids. The germline CDR1 and CDR2 sequences are SGHKS and YYEKEE (reference sequence). CDR3 sequence (DNA): TGCGCCAGCAGCTCACTCCTTGAGGGGGCTTCCTACGAGCAGTGCTTC. Its protein is CASSSLLEGASYEQCF.

This clonotype is classed as large. The V and J genes are TRBV27 and TRBJ2-7, with a tentative D call TRBD1 (6 bases). Per the germline V gene, CDR1 is MNHEY and CDR2 is SMNVEV (reference sequence). The CDR3 length is 15 residues. V shed 4 bases and J shed 11 bases, with 24 bases lying between them. The CDR3 protein is CASSSQGSGLRREYF. In nucleotides, the CDR3 is TGTGCCAGCAGTTCACAGGGTTCGGGTCTACGACGGGAGTACTTC.

Sample share makes this clonotype large. CDR3 loop: CASSLWLGQGANEQFF. The CDR3, as DNA: TGTGCCAGCAGTTTATGGTTAGGACAGGGGGCGAATGAGCAGTTCTTC. The chain employs TRBV28 and TRBJ2-1, with 11 bases fitting TRBD1. The CDR3 is 16 amino acids. Germline-derived CDR1 and CDR2 are MDHEN and SYDVKM. Trimming at V came to 0 bases and at J to 7 bases, leaving 5 bases not matched to a gene. Supplemented by reference TRBV28 and TRBJ2-1, the full variable domain reads DVKVTQSSRYLVKRTGEKVFLECVQDMDHENMFWYRQDPGLGLRLIYFSYDVKMKEKGDIPEGYSVSREKKERFSLILESASTNQTSMYLCASSLWLGQGANEQFFGPGTRLTVL.

In this sample, this clonotype is medium-sized. The chain joins TRBV27 to TRBJ1-4, with 9 positions matching TRBD1. V dropped 6 bases and J dropped 6; count of bases not matched to a gene: 11. Germline V lookup: CDR1 MNHEY, CDR2 SMNVEV (reference sequence). CDR3 length equals 16 residues. The chain's CDR3 is CASRPTIQGAHEKLFF. In DNA form, the CDR3 reads TGTGCCAGCAGACCAACAATACAGGGGGCTCATGAAAAACTGTTTTTT. Together with reference TRBV27 and TRBJ1-4, the CDR3 gives the full variable domain: EAQVTQNPRYLITVTGKKLTVTCSQNMNHEYMSWYRQDPGLGLRQIYYSMNVEVTDKGDVPEGYKVSRKEKRNFPLILESPSPNQTSLYFCASRPTIQGAHEKLFFGSGTQLSVL.

Notes on this clonotype: With a much larger clone just one base away, this may be a read error. The chain recombines TRBV12-3 or TRBV12-4 with TRBJ2-1; 8 bases align to TRBD2. The CDR3 runs 14 residues. The CDR3 here is CAGSGTSSYNEQFF. The CDR3 DNA sequence: TGTGCCGGCAGTGGGACTAGCTCCTACAATGAGCAGTTCTTC.

By share of the sample, this clonotype is large. The V and J genes are TRBV6-6 and TRBJ1-5; no reliable D call. V lost 5 bases to trimming and J lost 5 bases, with 4 bases between them. Germline values: CDR1 MNHNY, CDR2 SVGAGI (reference sequence). There are 11 residues in the CDR3. CDR3 residues: CASSRDQPQHF. CDR3 in DNA: TGTGCCAGCAGTCGAGATCAGCCCCAGCATTTT.

This clonotype rates as medium-sized. The rearrangement links TRBV20-1 to TRBJ2-7; D perhaps matches TRBD2 (6 bases). The germline V and J ends were trimmed by 5 bases and 0 bases, with 11 bases remaining between them. Per the germline V gene, CDR1 is DFQATT and CDR2 is SNEGSKA (reference sequence). CDR3 length: 13 amino acids. Written as DNA, the CDR3 is TGCAGTGCTCTCGGAGGGAGCTCCTACGAGCAGTACTTC. Protein sequence: CSALGGSSYEQYF.

By its share, this clonotype is medium-sized (0.01 to 0.1%). The chain links TRBV6-6 to TRBJ2-7; D assignment may be TRBD1 or TRBD2 (5 bases each). Germline values: CDR1 MNHNY, CDR2 SVGAGI (reference sequence). The CDR3 sequence is 15 residues long. The V end was cut by 2 bases, the J end by 6 bases, with 17 bases between. CDR3 sequence: CASSYVGEGLSEQYF. The CDR3 DNA follows: TGTGCCAGCAGTTACGTGGGGGAAGGGCTCTCCGAGCAGTACTTC.

In this sample, this clonotype is large (0.1 to 1%). The chain carries TRBV28 and TRBJ2-7; D is unclear. CDR1 and CDR2 from the germline V gene are MDHEN and SYDVKM. The CDR3 totals 12 residues. Trimming removed 5 bases from V and 3 bases from J, with 8 bases in between. CDR3: CASSTNRYEQYF. The CDR3 nucleotides read TGTGCCAGCAGTACGAATCGCTACGAGCAGTACTTC.

This clonotype counts as medium-sized (0.01 to 0.1%). V and J are TRBV5-5 and TRBJ1-2, with D maybe TRBD1 (5 bases). Trimming removed 0 bases at V and 0 bases at J, with 18 bases between. CDR1 SGHKS and CDR2 YYEKEE come from the germline V gene (reference sequence). The CDR3 has 18 residues. The CDR3 is CASSLDSLAGHANYGYTF. The CDR3, as DNA: TGTGCCAGCAGCTTGGATTCATTGGCAGGGCATGCTAACTATGGCTACACCTTC. Full variable domain (remainder filled in from reference TRBV5-5 and TRBJ1-2): DAGVTQSPTHLIKTRGQQVTLRCSPISGHKSVSWYQQVLGQGPQFIFQYYEKEERGRGNFPDRFSARQFPNYSSELNVNALLLGDSALYLCASSLDSLAGHANYGYTFGSGTRLTVV.

This clonotype is labeled as large. The V gene is TRBV28, the J gene TRBJ2-7, with D perhaps matching TRBD2 (5 bases). V lost 5 bases, J lost 4 bases, and 9 bases lay in between. Looked up from germline, CDR1 is MDHEN and CDR2 is SYDVKM. There are 12 residues in the CDR3. CDR3 sequence: CASSSRRYEQYF. The CDR3 DNA is TGTGCCAGCAGTAGCCGGAGGTACGAGCAGTACTTC.

By sample share, this clonotype is medium-sized. V and J are TRBV2 and TRBJ1-2; no reliable D call. With 2 bases removed from V and 4 bases from J, the gap between germline ends came to 11 bases. There are 14 residues in the CDR3. The germline V gene has CDR1 SNHLY and CDR2 FYNNEI. The CDR3 DNA follows: TGTGCCAGCAGTGAATCCGGGGTGGCCTATGGCTACACCTTC. Translating gives CASSESGVAYGYTF.

This clonotype is categorized as large (0.1 to 1%). The chain combines TRBV10-3 with TRBJ2-7; D may be TRBD2 (5 bases). Trimming removed 8 bases at V and 4 bases at J, with 21 bases between. Germline CDR1 reads ENHRY; CDR2 reads SYGVKD. CDR3 length equals 15 residues. CDR3 sequence reads: CAIQSFGEQRYEQYF. The CDR3 DNA reads TGTGCCATCCAGAGCTTCGGGGAGCAGAGGTACGAGCAGTACTTC.

By sample fraction, this clonotype is large. This rearrangement joins TRBV6-5 to TRBJ2-7; D call uncertain. The ends were cut back, 1 base at V and 0 bases at J, with 7 bases in the middle. Germline CDR1 MNHEY, CDR2 SVGAGI. The CDR3 contains 14 residues. CDR3 DNA sequence: TGTGCCAGCAGTTACTTAGGTGGCTCCTACGAGCAGTACTTC. It is translated as CASSYLGGSYEQYF.